The 22 T cell receptor beta chains given below trace back to one sample, sequenced in a study of blood T cell repertoires in COVID-19. Libraries were prepared by immunoSEQ multiplex PCR; TCRdb keeps only in-frame clonotypes and omits some of them. This sample has about 69,000 clones, with 90% found just once. The material sequenced was peripheral blood. All receptors derive from a man aged 50 to 60 with acute or convalescent COVID-19.

The J gene is TRBJ1-5, the V gene TRBV19; D gene unclear. V was pared by 5 bases and J by 2 bases, with 13 bases between. The CDR3 runs to 15 residues. Germline CDR1 and CDR2: LNHDA and SQIVND (reference sequence). The CDR3 loop is CASSSWGGGNQPQHF. CDR3 sequence (DNA): TGTGCCAGTAGTTCCTGGGGAGGAGGCAATCAGCCCCAGCATTTT.

In this sample, this clone turned up a few times. The chain is built from TRBV6-4 and TRBJ2-3; the match to TRBD2 covers 7 bases. The trim removed 6 bases at V and 5 bases at J, leaving 5 bases unmatched. Looked up from germline, CDR1 is MRHNA and CDR2 is SNTAGT. The CDR3 has 13 amino acids. The CDR3, as DNA: TGTGCCAGCAGACGGACTAGGGTAGATACGCAGTATTTT. As protein: CASRRTRVDTQYF.

V gene TRBV30 combines with J gene TRBJ1-5; possible D gene TRBD1, 5 bases. Germline loops: CDR1 GTSNPN, CDR2 SVGIG (reference sequence). This CDR3 contains 13 residues. Between the trimmed V and J ends, which lost 2 bases and 5 bases, there was a span of 10 bases. The CDR3, as DNA: TGTGCCTGGAGTCCAGGGCAATATCAGCCCCAGCATTTT. Translating gives CAWSPGQYQPQHF.

The chain joins TRBV14 to TRBJ2-1; 9 bases match TRBD1. Germline V CDR1 and CDR2: SGHDN, FVKESK. J lost 3 bases, V lost 1 base, and 7 bases had no gene match. The CDR3 contains 17 residues. CDR3 sequence (DNA): TGTGCCAGCAGCCAAGCCGGGACAGGGAAAGACTACAATGAGCAGTTCTTC. The encoded protein is CASSQAGTGKDYNEQFF.

This clone was seen once. The rearrangement joins TRBV5-5 to TRBJ2-4, with 7 bases lining up with TRBD1. V lost 5 bases and J lost 9; bases outside the gene matches: 11. Germline lookup yields CDR1 SGHKS and CDR2 YYEKEE (reference sequence). This CDR3 is 14 amino acids long. The CDR3: CASSPGRGRSIQYF. CDR3 bases: TGTGCCAGCAGTCCCGGTAGGGGGCGAAGCATTCAGTACTTC.

The rearrangement uses TRBV7-2 and TRBJ1-1; D gene unclear. This CDR3 has 16 amino acids. V was trimmed by 4 bases and J by 4 bases, leaving 19 bases between them. Per the germline V gene, CDR1 is SGHTA and CDR2 is FQGNSA. In DNA form, the CDR3 reads TGTGCCAGCAGCTCGGCCCCGGGGAGGGCTACCACTGAAGCTTTCTTT. Its protein is CASSSAPGRATTEAFF.

The chain joins TRBV19 to TRBJ2-1, with D possibly matching TRBD2 (6 bases). The CDR3 is made up of 16 amino acids. V shed 7 bases and J shed 0 bases, with 16 bases lying between them. CDR1 is LNHDA and CDR2 is SQIVND in the germline V gene (reference sequence). CDR3 sequence: CASTRPGASSYNEQFF. The CDR3 DNA is TGTGCCAGTACCCGTCCGGGAGCTAGCTCCTACAATGAGCAGTTCTTC. The full variable domain, with the rest looked up from reference TRBV19 and TRBJ2-1, is DGGITQSPKYLFRKEGQNVTLSCEQNLNHDAMYWYRQDPGQGLRLIYYSQIVNDFQKGDIAEGYSVSREKKESFPLTVTSAQKNPTAFYLCASTRPGASSYNEQFFGPGTRLTVL.

The chain couples TRBV9 to TRBJ1-3; 8 bases are a match to TRBD1. CDR1 is SGDLS, CDR2 YYNGEE, per germline. The CDR3 totals 16 residues. Trimming removed 0 bases from V and 3 bases from J; junction bases left unmatched: 5. DNA of the CDR3: TGTGCCAGCAGCGTAGGGCAGGGGGCTATTGGAAACACCATATATTTT. It encodes CASSVGQGAIGNTIYF.

This clone was counted a single time. This rearrangement joins TRBV19 to TRBJ1-2; possibly TRBD1 for D (5 bases). The CDR3 consists of 14 residues. Per germline, CDR1 LNHDA and CDR2 SQIVND (reference sequence). V lost 3 bases and J lost 3, with 11 bases in between. The CDR3 reads CASSIRDRDYGYTF. CDR3 DNA: TGTGCCAGTAGTATCAGGGATCGTGACTATGGCTACACCTTC.

This clone appeared once. The J gene is TRBJ2-1, the V gene TRBV19; D uncertain. Germline-derived CDR1 and CDR2 are LNHDA and SQIVND (reference sequence). Deletions cut 3 bases from V and 4 bases from J, with 10 bases between. The CDR3 has 14 amino acids. CDR3 sequence: CASSMTAAYNEQFF. The CDR3 DNA is TGTGCCAGTAGTATGACGGCGGCTTACAATGAGCAGTTCTTC.

V gene TRBV7-2 combines with J gene TRBJ1-2, with D unresolved. This CDR3 contains 16 residues. V gave up 0 bases and J gave up 2 bases, with 13 bases separating them. Germline-derived CDR1 and CDR2 are SGHTA and FQGNSA. The chain's CDR3 is CASSLAASGPNYGYTF. CDR3 in DNA: TGTGCCAGCAGCTTAGCGGCGTCAGGTCCCAACTATGGCTACACCTTC.

The chain combines TRBV9 with TRBJ2-5; TRBD2 is a possible D gene (5 bases). V was clipped by 2 bases and J by 5 bases, with 13 bases between them. Per germline, CDR1 SGDLS and CDR2 YYNGEE. The length of the CDR3 is 14 residues. For the CDR3, the DNA is TGTGCCAGCAGCGTCACTAGTTTTTCGGAGACCCAGTACTTC. Translation: CASSVTSFSETQYF.

This chain connects TRBV19 to TRBJ2-3; 9 bases are shared with TRBD1. Germline loops: CDR1 LNHDA, CDR2 SQIVND (reference sequence). The CDR3 extends over 16 amino acids. Losses at the gene ends were 1 base for V and 1 base for J; bases not matched to a gene: 3. For the CDR3, the DNA is TGTGCCAGTAGTATAGGACAGGGGGGACGCACAGATACGCAGTATTTT. Its protein product is CASSIGQGGRTDTQYF. The full variable domain, in which reference TRBV19 and TRBJ2-3 provide the parts outside the CDR3, is DGGITQSPKYLFRKEGQNVTLSCEQNLNHDAMYWYRQDPGQGLRLIYYSQIVNDFQKGDIAEGYSVSREKKESFPLTVTSAQKNPTAFYLCASSIGQGGRTDTQYFGPGTRLTVL.

The CDR3 is CASSPLSLAGTEDTQYF. In DNA form, the CDR3 reads TGTGCCAGCTCACCATTGTCCCTAGCGGGAACGGAAGATACGCAGTATTTT. The chain recombines TRBV18 with TRBJ2-3; 9 nucleotides agree with TRBD2. Germline V lookup: CDR1 KGHSH, CDR2 LQKENI. J gave up 5 bases and V 2 bases, and 11 bases lay outside the gene matches. This CDR3 has 17 amino acids.

The V gene is TRBV28, the J gene TRBJ2-4; 9 positions agree with TRBD1. This CDR3 region has 16 residues. The V and J ends lost 1 base and 1 base, in that order; junction bases with no gene match: 2. From germline, CDR1 is MDHEN and CDR2 SYDVKM. The DNA for the CDR3 is TGTGCCAGCAGTTTATCTGGACAGGGGGCCAAAAACATTCAGTACTTC. Its protein product is CASSLSGQGAKNIQYF.

The chain recombines TRBV4-1 with TRBJ2-3, with D maybe TRBD2 (6 bases). The CDR3 covers 16 residues. The germline gives CDR1 MGHRA, CDR2 YSYEKL. The V gene lost 4 bases and the J gene lost 1 base, with 15 bases spanning the gap. CDR3 coding DNA: TGCGCCAGCAGCCTCGAAGGGACTCCCGGCACAGATACGCAGTATTTT. Amino acid sequence: CASSLEGTPGTDTQYF.

The rearrangement links TRBV7-9 to TRBJ2-7; no reliable D call. Germline V gene lookup returns CDR1 SEHNR and CDR2 FQNEAQ (reference sequence). This CDR3 comprises 13 residues. V dropped 5 bases and J dropped 0 bases, with 8 bases sitting between them. CDR3 residues: CASSPMSSYEQYF. Here the CDR3 DNA reads TGTGCCAGCAGCCCCATGAGCTCCTACGAGCAGTACTTC.

The chain links TRBV11-3 to TRBJ2-7, with D perhaps matching TRBD2 (6 bases). Germline V gene lookup returns CDR1 SGHNT and CDR2 YENEEA. Trimming cost V 3 bases and J 6 bases, with 9 bases left between them. The CDR3 sequence is 12 residues long. Written as DNA, the CDR3 is TGTGCCAGCAGCTTTCAGGGAGGCGAGCAGTACTTC. Protein sequence: CASSFQGGEQYF. Full variable domain (outside the CDR3, taken from reference TRBV11-3 and TRBJ2-7): EAGVVQSPRYKIIEKKQPVAFWCNPISGHNTLYWYLQNLGQGPELLIRYENEEAVDDSQLPKDRFSAERLKGVDSTLKIQPAELGDSAVYLCASSFQGGEQYFGPGTRLTVT.

The CDR3 bases are TGTGCCAGCTCACCAACGGGACAGGGGCGACATGGCTACACCTTC. Amino acid sequence: CASSPTGQGRHGYTF. J is TRBJ1-2 and V is TRBV18; 10 nucleotides agree with TRBD1. CDR3 length equals 15 residues. Per the germline V gene, CDR1 is KGHSH and CDR2 is LQKENI. V lost 2 bases, J lost 6 bases, and 6 bases stayed unmatched.

The chain uses TRBV6-1 and TRBJ2-5; a possible D gene is TRBD1 (5 bases). Germline V lookup: CDR1 MNHNS, CDR2 SASEGT. This CDR3 spans 13 amino acids. V dropped 1 base and J dropped 4 bases, with 7 bases sitting between them. The chain's CDR3 is CASSEGGGETQYF. Written as DNA, the CDR3 is TGTGCCAGCAGTGAAGGGGGCGGAGAGACCCAGTACTTC.

The rearrangement links TRBV4-1 to TRBJ1-1; no clear D. The CDR3 extends over 13 amino acids. The germline V and J ends were trimmed by 3 bases and 6 bases, with 11 bases remaining between them. Germline CDR1 reads MGHRA; CDR2 reads YSYEKL. The CDR3 region is CASSHSGGSEAFF. For the CDR3, the DNA is TGCGCCAGCAGCCACTCGGGAGGATCTGAAGCTTTCTTT.

The chain recombines TRBV19 with TRBJ1-1; 9 bases line up with TRBD1. This CDR3 is built from 15 residues. V shed 4 bases and J 5 bases; nucleotides not matched to a gene: 8. Per the germline V gene, CDR1 is LNHDA and CDR2 is SQIVND (reference sequence). This chain's CDR3 is CASSTLTGGYTEAFF. DNA of the CDR3: TGTGCCAGTAGTACCTTGACAGGGGGTTATACTGAAGCTTTCTTT.